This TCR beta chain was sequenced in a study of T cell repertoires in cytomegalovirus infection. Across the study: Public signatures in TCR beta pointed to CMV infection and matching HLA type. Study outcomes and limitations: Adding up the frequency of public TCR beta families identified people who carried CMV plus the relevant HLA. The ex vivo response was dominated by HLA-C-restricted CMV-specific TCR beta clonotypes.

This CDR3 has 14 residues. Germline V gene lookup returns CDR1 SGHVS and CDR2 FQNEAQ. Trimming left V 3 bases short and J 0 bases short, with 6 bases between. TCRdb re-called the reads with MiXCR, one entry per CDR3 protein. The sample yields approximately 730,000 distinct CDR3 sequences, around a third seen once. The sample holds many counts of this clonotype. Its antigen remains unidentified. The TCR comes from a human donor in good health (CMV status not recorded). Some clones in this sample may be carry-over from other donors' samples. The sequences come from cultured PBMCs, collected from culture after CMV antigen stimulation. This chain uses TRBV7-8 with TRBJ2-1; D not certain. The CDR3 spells CASSFETSYNEQFF. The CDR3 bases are TGTGCCAGCAGCTTCGAGACCTCCTACAATGAGCAGTTCTTC.